The 25 T cell receptor beta chains below all came from one sample that was sequenced in a study of blood T cell repertoires in COVID-19. Sequencing used immunoSEQ multiplex PCR; TCRdb keeps in-frame clones, though not all of them. The data show about 35,000 clones, approximately 85% seen once. Sequenced: peripheral blood. The source of these receptors is a man in his sixties with active or convalescent COVID-19.

The CDR3 DNA sequence: TGTGCCATCAGTGCCCCATCGAGGAACACTGAAGCTTTCTTT. It yields the protein CAISAPSRNTEAFF. J is TRBJ1-1 and V is TRBV10-3; no clear D gene. The germline V gene encodes CDR1 ENHRY and CDR2 SYGVKD. There are 14 residues in the CDR3. Trimming removed 4 bases at V and 1 base at J, with 10 bases between.

The chain carries TRBV7-8 and TRBJ2-3, with D possibly being TRBD2 (5 bases). Germline V CDR1 and CDR2: SGHVS, FQNEAQ. The CDR3 consists of 13 residues. V lost 6 bases and J lost 6, with 13 bases in between. The DNA of the CDR3 is TGTGCCAGCAGTGATAGCGACCAGGATACGCAGTATTTT. This sequence encodes CASSDSDQDTQYF.

The CDR3 DNA reads TGTGCCAGCAGTGAAAAACTAATCGGGACAGGGGGGAACACCGGGGAGCTGTTTTTT. It translates to CASSEKLIGTGGNTGELFF. This rearrangement joins TRBV6-1 to TRBJ2-2; 11 bases are a match to TRBD1. V trimming: 2 bases; J trimming: 1 base; junction bases outside the gene matches: 9. This CDR3 has 19 residues. The germline gives CDR1 MNHNS, CDR2 SASEGT.

CDR3 amino acids: CASSRSTLRYSYEQYV. In DNA, the CDR3 is TGTGCCAGCAGCAGGTCGACTCTCCGTTATTCCTACGAGCAGTACGTC. The chain uses TRBV5-6 and TRBJ2-7; D is unclear. The CDR3 has 16 residues. The V and J ends lost 4 bases and 1 base respectively, with 18 bases between them. Germline-derived CDR1 and CDR2 are SGHDT and YYEEEE.

The chain employs TRBV12-5 and TRBJ2-4; TRBD1 aligns across 9 bases. The J segment lost 2 bases and the V segment lost 3 bases, leaving 5 bases of the junction unmatched. This CDR3 region has 16 residues. Germline V gene lookup returns CDR1 LGHNT and CDR2 FRNRAP. The CDR3 sequence: CASGFGTGRTKNIQYF. DNA for the CDR3: TGTGCTAGTGGTTTCGGGACAGGGAGGACCAAAAACATTCAGTACTTC.

The V gene is TRBV7-8, the J gene TRBJ1-5; D remains ambiguous. V was cut by 1 base and J by 1 base, with 14 bases left in between. Per the germline V gene, CDR1 is SGHVS and CDR2 is FQNEAQ. This CDR3 has 17 amino acids. The CDR3 bases are TGTGCCAGCAGCTTAGATGGCGGGGAATGGAGCAATCAGCCCCAGCATTTT. It translates to CASSLDGGEWSNQPQHF.

This clone appeared a single time. The chain joins TRBV27 to TRBJ1-4; D unclear. CDR1 MNHEY and CDR2 SMNVEV come from the germline V gene (reference sequence). V shed 6 bases and J shed 1 base, with 15 bases lying between them. There are 16 residues in the CDR3. This chain's CDR3 is CASSMNGRVTNEKLFF. CDR3 coding DNA: TGTGCCAGCAGCATGAATGGGCGAGTAACTAATGAAAAACTGTTTTTT. Full variable domain (rest looked up from reference TRBV27 and TRBJ1-4): EAQVTQNPRYLITVTGKKLTVTCSQNMNHEYMSWYRQDPGLGLRQIYYSMNVEVTDKGDVPEGYKVSRKEKRNFPLILESPSPNQTSLYFCASSMNGRVTNEKLFFGSGTQLSVL.

This clone was seen a handful of times. This chain uses TRBV20-1 with TRBJ1-5; D not certain. The germline V gene encodes CDR1 DFQATT and CDR2 SNEGSKA (reference sequence). V was clipped by 1 base and J by 11 bases, with 9 bases between them. The CDR3 consists of 11 residues. The chain's CDR3 is CSARVNRAQHF. CDR3 nucleotides: TGCAGTGCTAGAGTTAATCGGGCCCAGCATTTT.

The J gene is TRBJ2-7, the V gene TRBV6-5, with D tentatively TRBD1 (7 bases). The CDR3 is 14 residues long. The V gene lost 7 bases and the J gene lost 2 bases, with 15 bases spanning the gap. Germline CDR1 reads MNHEY; CDR2 reads SVGAGI. The CDR3 bases are TGTGCCAGCAAGCGGCCAGGGGGGACCTACGAGCAGTACGTC. This codes for CASKRPGGTYEQYV.

The chain employs TRBV6-2 or TRBV6-3 and TRBJ2-1, with D possibly being TRBD1 (5 bases). V was shortened by 3 bases and J by 5 bases, with 20 bases between the two germline ends. Germline values: CDR1 MNHEY, CDR2 SVGEGT. The CDR3 runs to 17 residues. This CDR3 reads CASSYVAGKSANNEQFF. As DNA, the CDR3 is TGTGCCAGCAGTTATGTGGCAGGGAAGTCCGCTAACAATGAGCAGTTCTTC.

This chain joins TRBV6-2 or TRBV6-3 and TRBJ2-1, with 7 bases identical to TRBD2. This CDR3 has 16 amino acids. Looked up from germline, CDR1 is MNHEY and CDR2 is SVGEGT. The J segment lost 8 bases and the V segment lost 6 bases, leaving 16 bases of the junction unmatched. The CDR3 DNA sequence: TGTGCCAGCAGCTCGAGAAGGGCGGGGGTACTCGATGAGCAGTTCTTC. Amino acid sequence: CASSSRRAGVLDEQFF.

This clone was seen just once. In DNA, the CDR3 is TGTGCCAGCAGCTACGGGACAGGACTTAGCACAGATACGCAGTATTTT. Encoded protein: CASSYGTGLSTDTQYF. The chain employs TRBV5-6 and TRBJ2-3; 8 bases align to TRBD1. Germline V lookup: CDR1 SGHDT, CDR2 YYEEEE. This CDR3 is built from 16 residues. Trimming at V came to 3 bases and at J to 0 bases, leaving 6 bases not matched to a gene.

This clone is judged medium-sized. The chain employs TRBV21-1 and TRBJ1-3; the D call of TRBD1 is as the table states it, not checked on the DNA. TRBV21-1 is designated a pseudogene. The CDR3 covers 22 residues. The CDR3 loop is CASSKLEKTRGRGHFPGNTIYF. CDR3 DNA: TGTGCCAGCAGCAAACTGGAAAAGACCCGGGGCAGGGGGCACTTCCCCGGAAACACCATATATTTT.

This rearrangement joins TRBV5-6 to TRBJ2-1, with D possibly TRBD2 on 6 matching bases. Trimming removed 3 bases at V and 9 bases at J, with 22 bases between. Germline V CDR1 and CDR2: SGHDT, YYEEEE. CDR3 length equals 16 residues. In DNA form, the CDR3 reads TGTGCCAGCAGCTCCCCACGGGGGAAAGGGACGGCTGAGCAGTTCTTC. This sequence encodes CASSSPRGKGTAEQFF.

The chain has TRBV7-9 and TRBJ1-1; tentative D call: TRBD1 (6 bases). V shed 5 bases and J shed 5 bases, with 18 bases lying between them. CDR3 length equals 15 residues. From germline, CDR1 is SEHNR and CDR2 FQNEAQ (reference sequence). As DNA, the CDR3 is TGTGCCAGCAGCCCGATACAGGGCCTGACGACTGAAGCTTTCTTT. Translation gives CASSPIQGLTTEAFF.

The V and J genes are TRBV2 and TRBJ2-5; 8 nucleotides align to TRBD2. Looked up from germline, CDR1 is SNHLY and CDR2 is FYNNEI. V was pared by 6 bases and J by 4 bases, with 13 bases of the junction left unmatched. This CDR3 is 16 amino acids long. The CDR3 region has the DNA TGTGCCAGCAGACACGTAAGCGGGAGACTAGGAGAGACCCAGTACTTC. Translation: CASRHVSGRLGETQYF.

This rearrangement joins TRBV28 to TRBJ1-2, with 8 positions matching TRBD1. The germline V gene has CDR1 MDHEN and CDR2 SYDVKM. The J segment lost 7 bases and the V segment lost 7 bases, leaving 5 bases of the junction unmatched. The length of the CDR3 is 12 residues. DNA of the CDR3: TGTGCCAGCAATGGACAGGGCCCTGGCTACACCTTC. Translating gives CASNGQGPGYTF.

Relative to its sample, this clone is medium-sized. The chain carries TRBV5-8 and TRBJ2-2; 7 positions match TRBD1. The CDR3 is 17 amino acids. The V and J ends lost 6 bases and 2 bases, in that order; junction bases with no gene match: 13. Germline CDR1 reads SGHTS; CDR2 reads YDEGEE. The DNA of the CDR3 is TGTGCCAGCACCCCGGGACAGCCGATTTTAAACACCGGGGAGCTGTTTTTT. This gives the protein CASTPGQPILNTGELFF.

The genes are TRBV11-2 and TRBJ2-5, with 10 positions matching TRBD2. The CDR3 has 13 amino acids. Germline CDR1 and CDR2: SGHAT and FQNNGV. Losses at the gene ends were 7 bases for V and 4 bases for J; bases not matched to a gene: 3. The CDR3 loop is CASKIAGGETQYF. The DNA for the CDR3 is TGTGCCAGCAAAATAGCGGGGGGAGAGACCCAGTACTTC.

V is TRBV28 and J is TRBJ1-2, with a weak D call TRBD1 (5 bases). The length of the CDR3 is 15 residues. Trimming removed 3 bases from V and 2 bases from J, with 13 bases in between. Germline V gives CDR1 MDHEN, CDR2 SYDVKM. The CDR3, as DNA: TGTGCCAGCAGTTTGGTCGGGGCGGGGAACTATGGCTACACCTTC. Protein sequence: CASSLVGAGNYGYTF.

The chain combines TRBV7-8 with TRBJ2-3; the match to TRBD2 covers 12 bases. Looked up from germline, CDR1 is SGHVS and CDR2 is FQNEAQ. The CDR3 spans 16 residues. The V and J ends lost 3 bases and 3 bases, in that order; junction bases with no gene match: 4. The CDR3 region has the DNA TGTGCCAGCAGCTTCCGGACTAGCGGGGTTACAGATACGCAGTATTTT. This translates into CASSFRTSGVTDTQYF.

V and J are TRBV9 and TRBJ2-5, with 7 bases matching TRBD2. CDR3 length: 16 residues. V lost 5 bases to trimming and J lost 4 bases; unmatched junction nucleotides: 14. Germline lookup yields CDR1 SGDLS and CDR2 YYNGEE. CDR3 nucleotides: TGTGCCAGCAGTACTAGCGCTCGTCGGGCAGGAGAGACCCAGTACTTC. Protein: CASSTSARRAGETQYF. The full variable domain, in which reference TRBV9 and TRBJ2-5 provide the parts outside the CDR3, is DSGVTQTPKHLITATGQRVTLRCSPRSGDLSVYWYQQSLDQGLQFLIQYYNGEERAKGNILERFSAQQFPDLHSELNLSSLELGDSALYFCASSTSARRAGETQYFGPGTRLLVL.

The rearrangement uses TRBV5-1 and TRBJ2-6; D remains ambiguous. The length of the CDR3 is 15 residues. Germline V gene lookup returns CDR1 SGHRS and CDR2 YFSETQ. V was clipped by 3 bases and J by 1 base, with 8 bases between them. The CDR3 nucleotides are TGCGCCAGCAGCTACAGTAATTCTGGGGCCAACGTCCTGACTTTC. Protein sequence: CASSYSNSGANVLTF.

The V call is TRBV20-1, the J call TRBJ2-3; 9 bases agree with TRBD2. The CDR3 is made up of 11 amino acids. CDR1 and CDR2 from the germline V gene are DFQATT and SNEGSKA (reference sequence). Unmatched junction bases numbered 4, after V lost 6 bases and J lost 9 bases. For the CDR3, the DNA is TGCAGTGCGCAGAGCGGGAGGACGCAGTATTTT. Translated, it gives CSAQSGRTQYF.

V usage is TRBV11-3 and J usage is TRBJ1-6, with 7 bases identical to TRBD1. The CDR3 is 15 residues long. Germline V CDR1 and CDR2: SGHNT, YENEEA. The J segment lost 7 bases and the V segment lost 6 bases, leaving 9 bases of the junction unmatched. The chain's CDR3 is CASSLGTAENSPLHF. The CDR3 nucleotides are TGTGCCAGCAGTCTCGGGACAGCCGAAAATTCACCCCTCCACTTT.